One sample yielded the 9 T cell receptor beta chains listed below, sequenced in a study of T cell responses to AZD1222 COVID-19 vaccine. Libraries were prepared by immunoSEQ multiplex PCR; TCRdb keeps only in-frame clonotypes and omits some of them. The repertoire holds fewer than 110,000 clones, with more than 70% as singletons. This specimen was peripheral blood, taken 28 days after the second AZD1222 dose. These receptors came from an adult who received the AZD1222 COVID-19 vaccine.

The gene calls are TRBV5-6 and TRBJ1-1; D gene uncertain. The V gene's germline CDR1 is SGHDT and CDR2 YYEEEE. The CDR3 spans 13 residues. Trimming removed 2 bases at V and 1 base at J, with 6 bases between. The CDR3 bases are TGTGCCAGCAGCTTCCGTAGGAACACTGAAGCTTTCTTT. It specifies CASSFRRNTEAFF.

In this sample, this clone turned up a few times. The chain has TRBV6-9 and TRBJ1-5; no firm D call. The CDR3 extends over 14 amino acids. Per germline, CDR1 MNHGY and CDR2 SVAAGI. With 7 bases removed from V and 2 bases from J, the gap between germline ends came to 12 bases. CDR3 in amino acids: CASKEVAGNQPQHF. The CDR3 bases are TGTGCCAGCAAAGAAGTAGCGGGCAATCAGCCCCAGCATTTT.

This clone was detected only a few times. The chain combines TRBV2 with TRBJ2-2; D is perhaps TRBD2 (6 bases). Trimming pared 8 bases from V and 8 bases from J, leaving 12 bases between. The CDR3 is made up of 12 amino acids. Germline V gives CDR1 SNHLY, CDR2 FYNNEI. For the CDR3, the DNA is TGTGCCAGCCTACCAGGGAGGGGGGAGCTGTTTTTT. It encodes CASLPGRGELFF.

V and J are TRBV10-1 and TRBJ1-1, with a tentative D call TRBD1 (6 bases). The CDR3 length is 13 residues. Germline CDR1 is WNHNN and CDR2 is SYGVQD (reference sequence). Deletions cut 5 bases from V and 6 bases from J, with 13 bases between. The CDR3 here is CASSPTGQPEAFF. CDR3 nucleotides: TGCGCCAGCAGTCCTACTGGACAGCCTGAAGCTTTCTTT.

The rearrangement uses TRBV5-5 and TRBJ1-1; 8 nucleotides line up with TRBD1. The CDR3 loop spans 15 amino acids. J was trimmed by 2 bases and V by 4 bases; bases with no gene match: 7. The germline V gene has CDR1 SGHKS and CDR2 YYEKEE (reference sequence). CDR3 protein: CASSTRTGFNTEAFF. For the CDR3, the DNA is TGTGCCAGCAGCACCCGGACAGGGTTTAACACTGAAGCTTTCTTT. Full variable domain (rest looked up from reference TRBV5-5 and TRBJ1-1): DAGVTQSPTHLIKTRGQQVTLRCSPISGHKSVSWYQQVLGQGPQFIFQYYEKEERGRGNFPDRFSARQFPNYSSELNVNALLLGDSALYLCASSTRTGFNTEAFFGQGTRLTVV.

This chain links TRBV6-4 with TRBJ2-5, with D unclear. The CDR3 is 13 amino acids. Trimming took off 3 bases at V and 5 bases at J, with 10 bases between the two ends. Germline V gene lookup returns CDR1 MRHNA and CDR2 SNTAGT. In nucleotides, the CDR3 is TGTGCCAGCAGTGAATCGATCTGGGAGACCCAGTACTTC. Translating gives CASSESIWETQYF.

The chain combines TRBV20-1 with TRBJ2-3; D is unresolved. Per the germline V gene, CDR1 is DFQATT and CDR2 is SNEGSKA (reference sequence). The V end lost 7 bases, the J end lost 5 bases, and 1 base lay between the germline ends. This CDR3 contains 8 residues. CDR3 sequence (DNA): TGCAGTGGAGATACGCAGTATTTT. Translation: CSGDTQYF.

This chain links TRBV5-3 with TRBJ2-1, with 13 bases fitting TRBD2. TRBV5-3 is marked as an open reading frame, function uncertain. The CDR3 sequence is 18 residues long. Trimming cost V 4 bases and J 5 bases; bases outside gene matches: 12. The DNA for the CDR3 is TGTGCCAGAAGCCGACAGAGGACTAGCGGGAGATACCACAATGAGCAGTTCTTC. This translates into CARSRQRTSGRYHNEQFF.

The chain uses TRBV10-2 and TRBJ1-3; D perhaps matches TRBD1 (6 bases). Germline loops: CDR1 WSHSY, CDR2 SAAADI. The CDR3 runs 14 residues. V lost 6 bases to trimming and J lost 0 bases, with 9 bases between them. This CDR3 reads CASSETGSGNTIYF. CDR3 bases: TGCGCCAGCAGCGAGACAGGCTCTGGAAACACCATATATTTT.